This TCR beta chain was captured in a study of early T cells in non-severe SARS-CoV-2 infection. Whole-study results and caveats: Matching against VDJdb likely underestimated virus-specific expansions, favoring anti-spike CD8.

In TCRdb, the 5' RACE reads were re-called with MiXCR into one record per CDR3 protein. The profile shows about 48,000 distinct CDR3 sequences, 13% of them singletons. Germline values: CDR1 SGHTA, CDR2 FQGNSA. V lost 5 bases, J lost 5 bases, and 15 bases lay in between. This CDR3 has 14 residues. Regarding this clonotype: Antigen specificity is unknown.

The gene calls are TRBV7-2 and TRBJ1-1; possibly TRBD1 for D (5 bases). The TCR originated in an adult who was a healthcare worker with PCR-confirmed SARS-CoV-2 infection or an uninfected control (not recorded which). Sequencing was done on a sample of whole blood. The CDR3 sequence: CASSPGQWGTEAFF. The CDR3 DNA sequence: TGTGCCAGCAGCCCCGGACAATGGGGGACTGAAGCTTTCTTT.